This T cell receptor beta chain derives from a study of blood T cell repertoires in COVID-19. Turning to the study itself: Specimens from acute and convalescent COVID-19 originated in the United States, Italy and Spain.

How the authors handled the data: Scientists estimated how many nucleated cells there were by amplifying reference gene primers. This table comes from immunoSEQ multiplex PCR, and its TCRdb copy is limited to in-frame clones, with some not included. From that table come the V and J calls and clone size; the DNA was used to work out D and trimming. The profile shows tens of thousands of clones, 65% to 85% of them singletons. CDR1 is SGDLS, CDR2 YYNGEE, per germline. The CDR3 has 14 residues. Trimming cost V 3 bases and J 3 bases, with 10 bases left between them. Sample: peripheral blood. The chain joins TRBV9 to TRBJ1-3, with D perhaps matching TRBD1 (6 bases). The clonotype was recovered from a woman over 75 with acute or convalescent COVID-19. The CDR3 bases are TGTGCCAGCAGCGCACAGGGTGGTGGAAACACCATATATTTT. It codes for CASSAQGGGNTIYF.